This TCR beta chain stems from a study of shared clonotypes between healthy human individuals. General observations from the study: Clonotype sharing across donors was expected to vary with sequencing depth.

Selected positively for CCR7 and CD45RO-negative, naive CD8 cells excluded terminally differentiated effector memory CD45RA+ cells. Adults of Caucasian background living in Nashville, Tennessee made up all donors. CDR1 and CDR2 (germline): SGHVS, FQNEAQ. The CDR3 loop spans 17 amino acids. V lost 1 base, J lost 0 bases, and 2 bases stayed unmatched. Methods used by the authors: ImmunoSEQ output lacked quality scores and full-length reads, limiting matched filtering. Profiling relied on immunoSEQ multiplex PCR, and the TCRdb table lists in-frame clones only, not all of them. D and trimming come from the DNA, and the V and J calls and clone size come from that table. The sample includes around 2,000,000 clones, around 96% of them seen just once. Details on this clone: Its matching antigen is unknown. This sample includes further DNA sequences coding for the same CDR3.

The rearrangement uses TRBV7-8 and TRBJ2-1; 11 positions agree with TRBD2. The sample consisted of naive CD8+ T cells sorted from blood. This clonotype originated in a man in his late teens or twenties in good health. The CDR3 DNA sequence: TGTGCCAGCAGCTTAGTACTAGCGGGAGTCTCCTACAATGAGCAGTTCTTC. Translated: CASSLVLAGVSYNEQFF. Supplemented by reference TRBV7-8 and TRBJ2-1, the full variable domain reads GAGVSQSPRYKVAKRGQDVALRCDPISGHVSLFWYQQALGQGPEFLTYFQNEAQLDKSGLPSDRFFAERPEGSVSTLKIQRTQQEDSAVYLCASSLVLAGVSYNEQFFGPGTRLTVL.